The rows below give T cell receptor beta chains drawn from one sample of a study of T cells after yellow fever vaccination. MiXCR, run by TCRdb on the 5' RACE reads, gives a single entry per CDR3 protein. The sample holds about 14,000 distinct CDR3 sequences, 7.3% seen once. Sequencing was performed on PBMCs, either bulk or a sorted T-cell subset (CD4+, CD8+, memory, or dextramer-sorted; not recorded which), taken on the day of the yellow fever booster vaccination. Source of these receptors: a young man who received the YFV17D yellow fever vaccine. CDR3s include the opening cysteine and the closing phenylalanine or tryptophan. D genes are given only for firm matches. Rows give clone size only sometimes, using once, few, many, or a class for an expanded clone.

TRBV25-1	many	TRBD2	TRBJ2-1	CASARTSVNEQFF	TGTGCCAGCGCAAGGACTAGCGTCAATGAGCAGTTCTTC
TRBV19	many	TRBD1	TRBJ2-2	CASRRGQGETGELFF	TGTGCCAGTAGGAGGGGACAGGGAGAGACCGGGGAGCTGTTTTTT
TRBV27	medium-sized	TRBD1	TRBJ2-7	CASSAGQGALAYEQYF	TGTGCCAGCAGTGCGGGACAGGGGGCCCTCGCCTACGAGCAGTACTTC
TRBV9	many	NA	TRBJ2-1	CASSVRGEGYNEQFF	TGTGCCAGCAGCGTCCGGGGCGAGGGTTACAATGAGCAGTTCTTC
TRBV5-5	medium-sized	TRBD1	TRBJ2-1	CASRPGTGLNEQFF	TGTGCCAGCAGGCCCGGGACAGGGCTCAATGAGCAGTTCTTC
TRBV18	many	TRBD2	TRBJ2-5	CASSRGTSGSSEETQYF	TGTGCCAGCTCAAGGGGGACTAGCGGGTCCTCAGAAGAGACCCAGTACTTC
TRBV3-1	many	NA	TRBJ1-2	CASSPTDRGYTF	TGTGCCAGCAGCCCCACCGACAGAGGCTACACCTTC
TRBV18	many	NA	TRBJ2-2	CASSPYVLSGELFF	TGTGCCAGCTCACCCTACGTCCTCTCCGGGGAGCTGTTTTTT
TRBV20-1	many	NA	TRBJ2-7	CSAKGRVDEQYF	TGCAGTGCTAAGGGCAGGGTAGACGAGCAGTACTTC
TRBV3-1	many	NA	TRBJ1-5	CASSQAGSNQPQHF	TGTGCCAGCAGCCAAGCGGGGAGCAATCAGCCCCAGCATTTT
TRBV11-2	many	NA	TRBJ1-1	CASSLGGVTEAFF	TGTGCCAGCAGCTTAGGGGGGGTCACTGAAGCTTTCTTT
TRBV6-2/TRBV6-3	medium-sized	TRBD1	TRBJ2-1	CASSPLRDRVDNEQFF	TGTGCCAGCAGTCCCCTCCGGGACAGGGTGGACAATGAGCAGTTCTTC
TRBV6-5	many	NA	TRBJ2-7	CASSHRRVSGLIYEQYF	TGTGCCAGTAGCCACCGGAGGGTCAGCGGGCTCATCTACGAGCAGTACTTC
TRBV7-3	NA	TRBD2	TRBJ2-5	CASSLGTSGGRETQYF	TGTGCCAGCAGCTTAGGGACTAGCGGGGGGCGAGAGACCCAGTACTTC
TRBV20-1	many	TRBD1	TRBJ1-2	CSAPDRDSLSYGYTF	TGCAGTGCCCCGGACAGGGACAGCCTTTCATATGGCTACACCTTC
TRBV5-1	many	NA	TRBJ2-4	CASSLAPGLAKNIQYF	TGCGCCAGCAGCTTGGCGCCGGGACTTGCCAAAAACATTCAGTACTTC
TRBV7-2	many	TRBD1	TRBJ1-4	CASKKGAYEKLFF	TGTGCCAGCAAAAAGGGGGCCTATGAAAAACTGTTTTTT
TRBV7-2	NA	NA	TRBJ1-1	CASSTDRYITEAFF	TGTGCCAGCAGCACAGACAGATACATCACTGAAGCTTTCTTT
TRBV2	many	NA	TRBJ1-4	CASSERERNEKLFF	TGTGCCAGCAGTGAACGGGAAAGGAATGAAAAACTGTTTTTT
TRBV9	many	NA	TRBJ2-1	CASSPWTAVHNEQFF	TGTGCCAGCAGCCCCTGGACCGCCGTGCACAATGAGCAGTTCTTC
TRBV10-2	medium-sized	NA	TRBJ1-4	CASSAVGGRGGEKLFF	TGCGCCAGCAGTGCGGTAGGAGGGCGAGGAGGGGAAAAACTGTTTTTT
TRBV7-8	many	NA	TRBJ1-2	CASSAGLRLGGYTF	TGTGCCAGCAGCGCCGGACTGAGGCTCGGGGGCTACACCTTC
TRBV6-6	many	NA	TRBJ1-3	CASSYPRTDSGNTIYF	TGTGCCAGCAGTTACCCAAGGACGGACTCTGGAAACACCATATATTTT
TRBV7-2	many	NA	TRBJ2-1	CASSLVEWGRNEQFF	TGTGCCAGCAGCTTAGTCGAATGGGGTCGGAATGAGCAGTTCTTC
TRBV7-8	medium-sized	NA	TRBJ2-3	CASSFGDTQYF	TGTGCCAGCAGCTTCGGAGATACGCAGTATTTT
TRBV4-2	many	TRBD2	TRBJ2-5	CASSQMRGGLGETQYF	TGTGCCAGCAGCCAAATGCGGGGGGGCCTAGGGGAGACCCAGTACTTC
TRBV4-2	many	NA	TRBJ1-2	CASSQNPGAGSRGYTF	TGTGCCAGCAGCCAAAACCCAGGGGCAGGTTCGAGGGGCTACACCTTC
TRBV4-3	many	NA	TRBJ2-2	CASSLTVNTGELFF	TGCGCCAGCAGCCTCACGGTGAACACCGGGGAGCTGTTTTTT